This T cell receptor beta chain was observed in a study of cytomegalovirus exposure and HLA in healthy donors. About the research overall: From HLA-typed donors, an early data release held about 85 million unique TCRs.

V was pared by 3 bases and J by 1 base, with 6 bases of the junction left unmatched. This CDR3 region has 15 residues. Germline V gives CDR1 MNHEY, CDR2 SMNVEV (reference sequence). The PCR made use of 60 Vbeta and 13 Jbeta primers. Measured with immunoSEQ multiplex PCR; TCRdb has only the in-frame clones, and not every one. This sample's clone table lists about 200,000 clones. This clonotype was obtained from a man aged 25-45 years in good health and CMV-seronegative. The rearrangement links TRBV27 to TRBJ2-7, with 7 bases lining up with TRBD1. Sequenced material: PBMCs. CDR3 loop: CASSFSDRESYEQYF. The CDR3 DNA sequence: TGTGCCAGCAGTTTTTCTGACAGGGAGTCCTACGAGCAGTACTTC.